A selection of T cell receptor beta chains follows, all from one sample in a study of blood T cell repertoires in COVID-19. Method: immunoSEQ multiplex PCR; TCRdb's copy keeps in-frame clones and lacks some. Of over 350,000 clones in the sample, roughly 91% are singletons; the top ten hold more than 1%. What was sequenced was PBMCs or T cells enriched from blood (not recorded which). These receptors were collected from a woman in her late teens or twenties who had recovered from COVID-19. Both conserved end residues are part of each CDR3. The D gene is left open where the match is weak. Rows may omit the clone size; those that give it use once, few, many or a size class.

clone_size: .
d_call: .
j_call: TRBJ2-1
v_call: TRBV7-2
cdr3_aa: CASSLKDTIYNEQFF
cdr3_nt: TGTGCCAGCAGCTTAAAGGACACCATATACAATGAGCAGTTCTTC

clone_size: once
d_call: .
j_call: TRBJ1-2
v_call: TRBV28
cdr3_aa: CASIPLGLSYGYTF
cdr3_nt: TGTGCCAGCATCCCTCTGGGACTGAGCTATGGCTACACCTTC

clone_size: .
d_call: TRBD1
j_call: TRBJ1-6
v_call: TRBV5-8
cdr3_aa: CASSSRQGASYNSPLHF
cdr3_nt: TGTGCCAGCAGCTCTAGACAGGGGGCATCCTATAATTCACCCCTCCACTTT

clone_size: .
d_call: .
j_call: TRBJ1-6
v_call: TRBV2
cdr3_aa: CASSEMTAQNSPLHF
cdr3_nt: TGTGCCAGCAGTGAAATGACAGCCCAGAATTCACCCCTCCACTTT

clone_size: .
d_call: .
j_call: TRBJ2-2
v_call: TRBV18
cdr3_aa: CASSPRTGGDGELFF
cdr3_nt: TGTGCCAGCTCACCACGAACAGGTGGAGACGGGGAGCTGTTTTTT

clone_size: .
d_call: .
j_call: TRBJ2-2
v_call: TRBV18
cdr3_aa: CASSPVSSSTGELFF
cdr3_nt: TGTGCCAGCTCACCCGTTTCTAGCTCCACCGGGGAGCTGTTTTTT

clone_size: .
d_call: .
j_call: TRBJ1-1
v_call: TRBV24-1
cdr3_aa: CATRTAGDAEAFF
cdr3_nt: TGTGCCACCAGAACCGCAGGGGATGCTGAAGCTTTCTTT

clone_size: .
d_call: TRBD1
j_call: TRBJ1-2
v_call: TRBV6-1
cdr3_aa: CASSELGDSSYGYTF
cdr3_nt: TGTGCCAGCAGTGAATTGGGGGACAGTTCCTATGGCTACACCTTC

clone_size: .
d_call: TRBD1
j_call: TRBJ1-2
v_call: TRBV3-1/TRBV3-2
cdr3_aa: CASSQVETGGIYGYTF
cdr3_nt: TGTGCCAGCAGCCAAGTAGAGACAGGGGGAATTTATGGCTACACCTTC

clone_size: .
d_call: TRBD2
j_call: TRBJ2-5
v_call: TRBV11-2
cdr3_aa: CASSSGGNQETQYF
cdr3_nt: TGTGCCAGCAGTAGCGGGGGGAACCAAGAGACCCAGTACTTC

clone_size: .
d_call: TRBD1
j_call: TRBJ2-1
v_call: TRBV11-3
cdr3_aa: CASSPGQGTNNEQFF
cdr3_nt: TGTGCCAGCAGCCCGGGACAGGGGACAAACAATGAGCAGTTCTTC

clone_size: .
d_call: TRBD1
j_call: TRBJ2-7
v_call: TRBV2
cdr3_aa: CASRGQTGTYEQYF
cdr3_nt: TGTGCCAGCAGGGGACAGACAGGTACCTACGAGCAGTACTTC

clone_size: .
d_call: .
j_call: TRBJ2-4
v_call: TRBV7-9
cdr3_aa: CASSTGQTLAKNIQYF
cdr3_nt: TGTGCCAGCAGCACCGGACAGACCCTAGCCAAAAACATTCAGTACTTC

clone_size: many
d_call: TRBD2
j_call: TRBJ2-1
v_call: TRBV6-6
cdr3_aa: CASSPPTSGGDQINEQFF
cdr3_nt: TGTGCCAGCAGTCCACCGACTAGCGGGGGGGACCAAATTAATGAGCAGTTCTTC

clone_size: .
d_call: TRBD1
j_call: TRBJ1-2
v_call: TRBV5-1
cdr3_aa: CASSLAIPRTGKGYGYTF
cdr3_nt: TGCGCCAGCAGCTTGGCCATACCCCGGACAGGGAAGGGCTATGGCTACACCTTC

clone_size: once
d_call: TRBD2
j_call: TRBJ2-3
v_call: TRBV7-3
cdr3_aa: CASSQLGLAGSTDTQYF
cdr3_nt: TGTGCCAGCAGCCAACTCGGACTAGCGGGGAGCACAGATACGCAGTATTTT

clone_size: .
d_call: .
j_call: TRBJ1-2
v_call: TRBV12-3/TRBV12-4
cdr3_aa: CASSYTPGDYTF
cdr3_nt: TGTGCCAGCAGCTATACTCCGGGAGACTACACCTTC

clone_size: .
d_call: .
j_call: TRBJ1-6
v_call: TRBV18
cdr3_aa: CASSYKPGRKLGDSPLHF
cdr3_nt: TGTGCCAGCTCTTACAAACCCGGGAGAAAACTAGGGGATTCACCCCTCCACTTT

clone_size: .
d_call: .
j_call: TRBJ1-2
v_call: TRBV12-5
cdr3_aa: CASGLALDRNYGYTF
cdr3_nt: TGTGCTAGTGGTTTGGCCCTAGACAGGAACTATGGCTACACCTTC

clone_size: once
d_call: .
j_call: TRBJ1-2
v_call: TRBV5-1
cdr3_aa: CASSLAGGRSYGYTF
cdr3_nt: TGCGCCAGCAGCTTGGCCGGGGGACGGAGCTATGGCTACACCTTC

clone_size: .
d_call: .
j_call: TRBJ2-2
v_call: TRBV18
cdr3_aa: CASSPTITGELFF
cdr3_nt: TGTGCCAGCTCACCGACTATCACCGGGGAGCTGTTTTTT

clone_size: .
d_call: .
j_call: TRBJ1-4
v_call: TRBV6-6
cdr3_aa: CASSHRGGGEKLFF
cdr3_nt: TGTGCCAGCAGCCATCGGGGGGGAGGTGAAAAACTGTTTTTT